The next 20 T cell receptor beta chains were all read from a single sample in a study of PD-1 blockade in classical Hodgkin lymphoma. The data were produced by immunoSEQ multiplex PCR, yet TCRdb's version contains in-frame clones alone and is incomplete. Of about 30,000 clones in the sample, approximately 78% were seen once. Time point defined: cycle 4 day 1 (C4D1), after 5 to 7 weeks of nivolumab. Relapses following autologous stem cell transplantation were seen in all patients, with brentuximab vedotin exposure varying. CD4+ T cells were purified from thawed PBMCs by negative selection. This material consisted of CD4+ T cells from blood, taken before the fourth cycle of nivolumab. All receptors come from a human donor with classical Hodgkin lymphoma.

The genes are TRBV5-1 and TRBJ1-4; no reliable D call. Trimming pared 0 bases from V and 6 bases from J, leaving 15 bases between. The germline V gene encodes CDR1 SGHRS and CDR2 YFSETQ. This CDR3 is 16 amino acids long. The CDR3 nucleotides are TGCGCCAGCAGCTTGGGTTCATCTCACCTCCATGAAAAACTGTTTTTT. Its translation: CASSLGSSHLHEKLFF.

CDR3 loop: CASSLGPSGELFF. CDR3 coding DNA: TGCGCCAGCAGCTTGGGCCCGAGCGGGGAGCTGTTTTTT. The chain is built from TRBV5-1 and TRBJ2-2; unclear D gene. Germline V gene lookup returns CDR1 SGHRS and CDR2 YFSETQ. CDR3 size: 13 residues. V shed 0 bases and J shed 7 bases, with 7 bases lying between them.

The rearrangement uses TRBV6-6 and TRBJ1-4; TRBD1 is a possible D gene (5 bases). Trimming removed 7 bases at V and 6 bases at J, with 9 bases between. The CDR3 has 12 amino acids. Germline V CDR1 and CDR2: MNHNY, SVGAGI (reference sequence). CDR3 sequence reads: CASKDTDEKLFF. The CDR3 DNA follows: TGTGCCAGCAAGGACACAGATGAAAAACTGTTTTTT.

V usage is TRBV6-5 and J usage is TRBJ1-5, with D unclear. The germline V gene encodes CDR1 MNHEY and CDR2 SVGAGI. This CDR3 comprises 12 residues. The V gene lost 7 bases and the J gene lost 9 bases, with 13 bases spanning the gap. The CDR3 DNA is TGTGCCAGCAAAGCCGCGGACGGGCCCCAGCATTTT. As protein: CASKAADGPQHF.

The rearrangement uses TRBV9 and TRBJ2-3; the D is unclear. Trimming took off 0 bases at V and 6 bases at J, with 2 bases between the two ends. The CDR3 extends over 11 amino acids. CDR1 SGDLS and CDR2 YYNGEE come from the germline V gene. CDR3 region: CASSVGDTQYF. CDR3 sequence (DNA): TGTGCCAGCAGCGTAGGGGATACGCAGTATTTT.

This clone appeared a few times. This rearrangement joins TRBV15 to TRBJ2-7; D possibly corresponds to TRBD2 (8 bases). Trimming removed 4 bases from V and 5 bases from J, with 15 bases in between. The CDR3 sequence is 14 residues long. CDR1 LNHNV and CDR2 YYDKDF come from the germline V gene (reference sequence). CDR3: CATSIPGGGHEQYF. The CDR3 nucleotides are TGTGCCACCAGCATCCCGGGAGGGGGCCACGAGCAGTACTTC.

The chain couples TRBV7-8 to TRBJ1-6; no definite D call. V was clipped by 0 bases and J by 3 bases, with 12 bases between them. Germline lookup yields CDR1 SGHVS and CDR2 FQNEAQ. CDR3 length equals 17 residues. The CDR3 spells CASSLALAVYYNSPLHF. The CDR3 DNA sequence: TGTGCCAGCAGCTTAGCTTTGGCAGTCTACTATAATTCACCCCTCCACTTT.

The chain joins TRBV7-9 to TRBJ1-4, with D perhaps TRBD1 (5 bases). Germline V gives CDR1 SEHNR, CDR2 FQNEAQ (reference sequence). This CDR3 contains 15 residues. V lost 6 bases, J lost 11 bases, and 22 bases lay in between. For the CDR3, the DNA is TGTGCCAGCAGTTTGGATCGGACGGCTGGGGGGAAACTGTTTTTT. Protein: CASSLDRTAGGKLFF.

V gene TRBV30 combines with J gene TRBJ2-2; 9 bases align to TRBD1. Germline loops: CDR1 GTSNPN, CDR2 SVGIG (reference sequence). V trimming: 7 bases; J trimming: 4 bases; junction bases outside the gene matches: 7. The CDR3 covers 14 residues. CDR3 in DNA: TGTGCCTTATCCGGGACAGGGTTCACCGGGGAGCTGTTTTTT. This encodes CALSGTGFTGELFF. Using reference TRBV30 and TRBJ2-2 for the parts outside the CDR3, the full variable domain is SQTIHQWPATLVQPVGSPLSLECTVEGTSNPNLYWYRQAAGRGLQLLFYSVGIGQISSEVPQNLSASRPQDRQFILSSKKLLLSDSGFYLCALSGTGFTGELFFGEGSRLTVL.

The chain has TRBV10-3 and TRBJ1-4, with 7 positions matching TRBD1. Germline V gene data show CDR1 as ENHRY and CDR2 as SYGVKD. Trimming at V came to 4 bases and at J to 4 bases, leaving 0 bases not matched to a gene. CDR3 length: 13 amino acids. The CDR3 DNA follows: TGTGCCATCAGTGGGGACAGTAATGAAAAACTGTTTTTT. This sequence encodes CAISGDSNEKLFF.

The chain joins TRBV2 to TRBJ2-3; weak D call: TRBD2 (7 bases). The germline V gene has CDR1 SNHLY and CDR2 FYNNEI. V gave up 0 bases and J gave up 3 bases, with 16 bases separating them. CDR3 size: 17 residues. CDR3 sequence (DNA): TGTGCCAGCAGTGAAGCAGGGGGGGGGCGTGCGACAGATACGCAGTATTTT. This encodes CASSEAGGGRATDTQYF.

In its sample, this clone was seen a few times. This chain links TRBV27 with TRBJ2-7, with 7 bases fitting TRBD1. The V segment lost 7 bases and the J segment 4 bases; nucleotides outside the gene matches: 13. The CDR3 is 15 residues long. CDR1 is MNHEY, CDR2 SMNVEV, per germline (reference sequence). CDR3 sequence: CASTKTGLGIYEQYF. The CDR3, as DNA: TGTGCCAGCACGAAGACAGGGTTGGGGATTTACGAGCAGTACTTC.

This clone has only a few counts. The chain uses TRBV5-1 and TRBJ1-1; tentative D call: TRBD1 (5 bases). V shed 8 bases and J shed 2 bases, with 10 bases lying between them. CDR3 length: 12 amino acids. Germline V gene lookup returns CDR1 SGHRS and CDR2 YFSETQ. CDR3 sequence reads: CASGDANTEAFF. In DNA form, the CDR3 reads TGCGCCAGTGGGGACGCCAACACTGAAGCTTTCTTT.

This clone was observed a single time. The CDR3 DNA reads TGTGCCAGCGGCCGGGGGTCGAGCACAGATACGCAGTATTTT. Translation: CASGRGSSTDTQYF. The chain carries TRBV9 and TRBJ2-3, with a possible D match to TRBD2 (6 bases). This CDR3 comprises 14 residues. Germline V gives CDR1 SGDLS, CDR2 YYNGEE. V was cut by 7 bases and J by 0 bases, with 12 bases left in between. Full variable domain (remainder filled in from reference TRBV9 and TRBJ2-3): DSGVTQTPKHLITATGQRVTLRCSPRSGDLSVYWYQQSLDQGLQFLIQYYNGEERAKGNILERFSAQQFPDLHSELNLSSLELGDSALYFCASGRGSSTDTQYFGPGTRLTVL.

V gene TRBV29-1 combines with J gene TRBJ2-2, with D tentatively TRBD1 (6 bases). The V gene's germline CDR1 is SQVTM and CDR2 ANQGSEA. V was trimmed by 5 bases and J by 6 bases, leaving 10 bases between them. The CDR3 has 12 residues. The CDR3 sequence is CSVYEGAGELFF. The CDR3 DNA sequence: TGCAGCGTTTACGAGGGGGCCGGGGAGCTGTTTTTT.

This rearrangement joins TRBV29-1 to TRBJ1-1, with unresolved D. This CDR3 comprises 12 residues. V was cut by 8 bases and J by 3 bases, with 13 bases left in between. Germline CDR1 is SQVTM and CDR2 is ANQGSEA. The CDR3 spells CSPTRWDTEAFF. For the CDR3, the DNA is TGCAGCCCGACTAGGTGGGACACTGAAGCTTTCTTT.

The chain uses TRBV28 and TRBJ2-3; 11 nucleotides agree with TRBD2. CDR1 is MDHEN and CDR2 is SYDVKM in the germline V gene. V lost 8 bases, J lost 2 bases, and 15 bases stayed unmatched. There are 18 residues in the CDR3. This CDR3 is CASAGLAGGPTFTDTQYF. The DNA of the CDR3 is TGTGCCAGCGCCGGGCTAGCGGGGGGCCCAACCTTCACAGATACGCAGTATTTT. Using reference TRBV28 and TRBJ2-3 for the parts outside the CDR3, the full variable domain is DVKVTQSSRYLVKRTGEKVFLECVQDMDHENMFWYRQDPGLGLRLIYFSYDVKMKEKGDIPEGYSVSREKKERFSLILESASTNQTSMYLCASAGLAGGPTFTDTQYFGPGTRLTVL.

V gene TRBV5-1 combines with J gene TRBJ1-4; tentatively, D is TRBD1 (5 bases). The CDR3 contains 15 residues. The germline CDR1 and CDR2 sequences are SGHRS and YFSETQ. Trimming left V 6 bases short and J 4 bases short, with 16 bases between. CDR3 nucleotide sequence: TGCGCCAGCACGCCTCAGGACACAGTTAATGAAAAACTGTTTTTT. Its translation is CASTPQDTVNEKLFF.

The chain has TRBV10-3 and TRBJ2-5; D is unresolved. Between the trimmed V and J ends, which lost 3 bases and 2 bases, there was a span of 16 bases. The CDR3 is 16 residues long. Germline V CDR1 and CDR2: ENHRY, SYGVKD. This CDR3 is CAISEFFKSVQETQYF. Written as DNA, the CDR3 is TGTGCCATCAGTGAATTTTTCAAAAGCGTTCAAGAGACCCAGTACTTC.

The chain joins TRBV4-1 to TRBJ1-6; the match to TRBD1 covers 11 bases. V shed 2 bases, J shed 8 bases, and the junction held 5 bases outside the gene matches. From germline, CDR1 is MGHRA and CDR2 YSYEKL. This CDR3 has 16 residues. In DNA form, the CDR3 reads TGCGCCAGCAGCCAACCGGACAGGGGGCCCCATTCACCCCTCCACTTT. It encodes CASSQPDRGPHSPLHF.